A single sample gave rise to the 2 T cell receptor beta chains below, sequenced in a study of cytomegalovirus exposure and HLA in healthy donors. Repertoires were generated with immunoSEQ multiplex PCR, while TCRdb's copy carries only in-frame clones and drops some. The table has about 140,000 clones, approximately 87% seen once. The sequencing sample was made of PBMCs. These receptors were obtained from a man between 18 and 29 years old in good health and CMV-seronegative.

V is TRBV27 and J is TRBJ2-7, with D perhaps matching TRBD1 (5 bases). The CDR3 runs to 15 residues. The V and J ends lost 3 bases and 3 bases respectively, with 15 bases between them. Germline CDR1 is MNHEY and CDR2 is SMNVEV (reference sequence). The CDR3 spells CASSLPRAGYYEQYF. The CDR3 DNA follows: TGTGCCAGCAGTTTGCCCCGCGCAGGGTACTACGAGCAGTACTTC.

In DNA form, the CDR3 reads TGTGCCAGCAGCTTAGTTGAGGTAGGAACCTACGAGCAGTACTTC. It codes for CASSLVEVGTYEQYF. The V and J genes are TRBV11-2 and TRBJ2-7; D gene uncertain. The V gene lost 1 base and the J gene lost 2 bases, with 12 bases spanning the gap. The CDR3 contains 15 residues. CDR1 and CDR2 (germline): SGHAT, FQNNGV.